The 17 T cell receptor beta chains listed next were all sequenced from one sample in a study of PD-1 blockade in mismatch repair-deficient tumors (dated 2017 in TCRdb). The receptor library was made with the immunoSEQ multiplex PCR assay. The table comes from immuneACCESS by way of TCRdb, which keeps in-frame sequences with V and J called. Part of the clones is missing from these tables; in studies checked, under half for an unresolved V gene and the rest for unknown reasons. For this sample the table gives 90,000 to 120,000 clones, of which 82% were detected only once. The leading ten clones occupy approximately 6.8% of the sample. The sample in question was peripheral blood, obtained approximately 35 weeks after starting pembrolizumab. These receptors all stem from an adult with mismatch repair-deficient cancer.

The J gene is TRBJ2-1, the V gene TRBV4-3, with 10 bases lining up with TRBD2. J gave up 9 bases and V 0 bases, and 5 bases lay outside the gene matches. CDR1 is LGHNA and CDR2 is YSLEER in the germline V gene. The CDR3 extends over 15 amino acids. The CDR3 DNA is TGCGCCAGCAGCCAAGAGGGTAGCGGGAGGTTTGAGCAGTTCTTC. It translates to CASSQEGSGRFEQFF.

This clone was detected once. The chain is built from TRBV5-1 and TRBJ2-7, with D possibly matching TRBD2 (6 bases). Between the trimmed V and J ends, which lost 5 bases and 5 bases, there was a span of 17 bases. The CDR3 runs 14 residues. CDR1 is SGHRS and CDR2 is YFSETQ in the germline V gene. CDR3 region: CASRSGRPSDEQYF. For the CDR3, the DNA is TGCGCCAGCAGAAGTGGGAGGCCGTCTGACGAGCAGTACTTC.

This chain uses TRBV11-2 with TRBJ2-1; D may be TRBD1 (6 bases). Germline loops: CDR1 SGHAT, CDR2 FQNNGV. CDR3 length: 15 residues. V lost 5 bases to trimming and J lost 6 bases, with 17 bases between them. Here the CDR3 DNA reads TGTGCCAGCAGCACCACAGGGAAGAAGGGCAATGAGCAGTTCTTC. This gives the protein CASSTTGKKGNEQFF.

The V and J genes are TRBV7-9 and TRBJ2-2; TRBD2 matches at 8 bases. Trimming at V came to 5 bases and at J to 4 bases, leaving 3 bases not matched to a gene. In germline, CDR1 is SEHNR, CDR2 FQNEAQ (reference sequence). The CDR3 length is 14 residues. In DNA form, the CDR3 reads TGTGCCAGCAGCCCCGGGACTAGCACCGGGGAGCTGTTTTTT. Its protein product is CASSPGTSTGELFF.

The J gene is TRBJ1-1, the V gene TRBV29-1; maybe TRBD1 (5 bases). V lost 6 bases, J lost 10 bases, and 15 bases lay in between. Germline CDR1 reads SQVTM; CDR2 reads ANQGSEA. The CDR3 sequence is 11 residues long. CDR3 amino acids: CSVPVEGRAFF. In DNA, the CDR3 is TGCAGCGTCCCGGTAGAGGGACGAGCTTTCTTT.

The chain combines TRBV27 with TRBJ1-4, with D uncertain. Deletions cut 7 bases from V and 8 bases from J, with 14 bases between. The CDR3 runs 13 residues. Germline CDR1 is MNHEY and CDR2 is SMNVEV (reference sequence). This CDR3 reads CASTEGVGEKLFF. The CDR3 region has the DNA TGTGCCAGCACCGAGGGAGTAGGAGAAAAACTGTTTTTT.

V usage is TRBV11-3 and J usage is TRBJ1-1; D gene unclear. CDR3 length equals 13 residues. V was shortened by 3 bases and J by 5 bases, with 10 bases between the two germline ends. Germline V gene data show CDR1 as SGHNT and CDR2 as YENEEA. The CDR3 DNA is TGTGCCAGCAGCTTCGAGGGATGGACTGAAGCTTTCTTT. The encoded protein is CASSFEGWTEAFF.

This chain connects TRBV5-6 to TRBJ2-3; D uncertain. Germline-derived CDR1 and CDR2 are SGHDT and YYEEEE. V lost 5 bases to trimming and J lost 0 bases, with 16 bases between them. The CDR3 is made up of 16 amino acids. This CDR3 is CASRTDGLHSTDTQYF. As DNA, the CDR3 is TGTGCCAGCAGAACGGACGGCCTACACAGCACAGATACGCAGTATTTT.

V gene TRBV30 combines with J gene TRBJ1-1; 7 nucleotides match TRBD1. With V trimmed by 4 bases and J by 0 bases, 2 bases remained unmatched. The CDR3 totals 13 residues. The germline CDR1 and CDR2 sequences are GTSNPN and SVGIG (reference sequence). DNA for the CDR3: TGTGCCTGGAACACAGGGGTGAACACTGAAGCTTTCTTT. Its protein is CAWNTGVNTEAFF.

The CDR3 spells CASNSGASRGEQFF. For the CDR3, the DNA is TGTGCCAGCAACTCTGGCGCTAGCAGGGGTGAGCAGTTCTTC. The genes are TRBV6-1 and TRBJ2-1; tentative D call: TRBD1 (6 bases). V dropped 7 bases and J dropped 9 bases, with 19 bases sitting between them. CDR1 MNHNS and CDR2 SASEGT come from the germline V gene. The CDR3 has 14 residues.

The chain employs TRBV29-1 and TRBJ2-1, with D unresolved. CDR3 size: 14 residues. V was cut by 7 bases and J by 0 bases, with 13 bases left in between. Germline V gene lookup returns CDR1 SQVTM and CDR2 ANQGSEA. The CDR3 nucleotides read TGCAGCGCCGGTGGTGCGCCCTCCTACAATGAGCAGTTCTTC. Its protein product is CSAGGAPSYNEQFF.

V usage is TRBV5-6 and J usage is TRBJ1-4; 8 bases line up with TRBD1. The CDR3 loop spans 16 amino acids. V shed 3 bases and J 7 bases; nucleotides not matched to a gene: 11. CDR1 is SGHDT and CDR2 is YYEEEE in the germline V gene. The CDR3 DNA sequence: TGTGCCAGCAGCTCCTTAGACCAGGGGGCGGGTGAAAAACTGTTTTTT. This sequence encodes CASSSLDQGAGEKLFF.

This clone was seen a few times. The rearrangement joins TRBV30 to TRBJ2-5, with D maybe TRBD1 (6 bases). The germline V and J ends were trimmed by 0 bases and 5 bases, with 7 bases remaining between them. The CDR3 runs to 12 residues. Germline V lookup: CDR1 GTSNPN, CDR2 SVGIG (reference sequence). The CDR3 DNA reads TGTGCCTGGAGTGTGGGGGCGGAGACCCAGTACTTC. Its protein is CAWSVGAETQYF.

The V gene is TRBV4-3, the J gene TRBJ2-5; a possible D gene is TRBD2 (6 bases). This CDR3 contains 14 residues. The germline CDR1 and CDR2 sequences are LGHNA and YSLEER. V was clipped by 2 bases and J by 5 bases, with 12 bases between them. CDR3 nucleotide sequence: TGCGCCAGCAGCCAATTCGGGGGAAGGGAGACCCAGTACTTC. This codes for CASSQFGGRETQYF.

This chain connects TRBV18 to TRBJ1-1; 8 bases are a match to TRBD1. The CDR3 covers 16 residues. The J segment lost 1 base and the V segment lost 6 bases, leaving 10 bases of the junction unmatched. Germline-derived CDR1 and CDR2 are KGHSH and LQKENI. This CDR3 is CASSPPDRAKNTEAFF. The CDR3 coding sequence is TGTGCCAGCTCCCCCCCGGACAGGGCTAAGAACACTGAAGCTTTCTTT.

J is TRBJ2-3 and V is TRBV11-2; D is possibly TRBD1 (6 bases). The CDR3 runs 14 residues. CDR1 and CDR2 (germline): SGHAT, FQNNGV. Trimming took off 7 bases at V and 4 bases at J, with 15 bases between the two ends. The CDR3 reads CASTLGGSADTQYF. The CDR3 nucleotides read TGTGCCAGCACCCTAGGGGGTTCCGCAGATACGCAGTATTTT.

The rearrangement joins TRBV7-2 to TRBJ2-1, with D uncertain. The CDR3 consists of 14 residues. The V gene's germline CDR1 is SGHTA and CDR2 FQGNSA. The V end was cut by 6 bases, the J end by 1 base, with 10 bases between. CDR3 region: CASSYGPSYNEQFF. DNA of the CDR3: TGTGCCAGCAGTTACGGGCCGTCCTACAATGAGCAGTTCTTC.